The T cell receptor (beta chain) described here comes from a study of PD-L1 blockade in urothelial cancer. Overall study context: The researchers analyzed blood 3 weeks (second dose) and 6 weeks after treatment start.

Sample time point: peripheral blood 6 weeks after treatment start. The CDR3 is 12 amino acids. Deletions cut 4 bases from V and 2 bases from J, with 9 bases between. Germline CDR1 is SQVTM and CDR2 is ANQGSEA. The method was immunoSEQ multiplex PCR; TCRdb's version includes in-frame clones alone and lacks a portion of them. The profile shows fewer than 50,000 clones, about 90% of them singletons. This receptor was identified in a man in his sixties or seventies with urothelial cancer. The V call is TRBV29-1, the J call TRBJ2-7, with D hard to call. The sequenced sample was PBMCs, obtained around atezolizumab (anti-PD-L1) treatment. The chain's CDR3 is CSVAGSPYEQYF. In DNA form, the CDR3 reads TGCAGCGTTGCTGGTAGTCCCTACGAGCAGTACTTC.